The 10 T cell receptor beta chains reported below all come from one sample, sequenced in a study of OX40 agonist ivuxolimab in advanced cancers. Sequencing was performed with immunoSEQ multiplex PCR; in TCRdb, only in-frame clones are kept and a portion is missing. Of roughly 50,000 clones in the sample, around 90% were seen once. The source was CD4+ or CD8+ T cells sorted from blood, collected in a trial of the OX40 agonist ivuxolimab. These receptors were collected from an adult with an advanced solid tumor such as melanoma, head and neck, liver or kidney cancer.

This clone was detected only a few times. The genes are TRBV5-5 and TRBJ1-2, with D maybe TRBD1 (6 bases). The V end lost 6 bases, the J end lost 4 bases, and 10 bases lay between the germline ends. The CDR3 runs 12 residues. In germline, CDR1 is SGHKS, CDR2 YYEKEE (reference sequence). The CDR3 is CASIGQLYGYTF. Here the CDR3 DNA reads TGTGCCAGCATCGGACAGCTCTATGGCTACACCTTC.

The CDR3 is CASSVGWGRETQYF. The DNA of the CDR3 is TGTGCCAGCAGCGTAGGATGGGGGCGGGAGACCCAGTACTTC. The chain combines TRBV9 with TRBJ2-5; the D gene is possibly TRBD1 (6 bases). CDR3 size: 14 residues. The germline V gene has CDR1 SGDLS and CDR2 YYNGEE. Deletions cut 0 bases from V and 5 bases from J, with 11 bases between.

The V and J genes are TRBV6-1 and TRBJ1-5, with unresolved D. The V and J ends lost 2 bases and 1 base respectively, with 6 bases between them. This CDR3 has 14 residues. CDR1 MNHNS and CDR2 SASEGT come from the germline V gene. The CDR3 coding sequence is TGTGCCAGCAGTGAATACTACAGCAATCAGCCCCAGCATTTT. This codes for CASSEYYSNQPQHF.

The V and J genes are TRBV4-3 and TRBJ2-7; 7 bases are shared with TRBD2. The length of the CDR3 is 17 residues. Germline V gene data show CDR1 as LGHNA and CDR2 as YSLEER. After removal of 2 bases from V and 0 bases from J, the junction contained 10 bases not matched to a gene. CDR3 DNA sequence: TGCGCCAGCAGCCAATCCACGTGGGGACTATCCTCCTACGAGCAGTACTTC. Its protein is CASSQSTWGLSSYEQYF.

The chain combines TRBV28 with TRBJ2-1, with no clear D. CDR1 is MDHEN, CDR2 SYDVKM, per germline. There are 15 residues in the CDR3. V shed 1 base and J shed 1 base, with 8 bases lying between them. The CDR3 region is CASSLFSPSYNEQFF. CDR3 nucleotides: TGTGCCAGCAGTTTATTTTCGCCTTCCTACAATGAGCAGTTCTTC.

J is TRBJ2-5 and V is TRBV9, with a weak D call TRBD2 (7 bases). This CDR3 is built from 16 residues. V was pared by 3 bases and J by 5 bases, with 20 bases between. The germline CDR1 and CDR2 sequences are SGDLS and YYNGEE. CDR3 sequence (DNA): TGTGCCAGCAGCGAGACCCAAGGGGGGGCGAAGGAGACCCAGTACTTC. Its protein is CASSETQGGAKETQYF.

V is TRBV6-1 and J is TRBJ2-1; 7 positions agree with TRBD2. Germline V lookup: CDR1 MNHNS, CDR2 SASEGT. V shed 4 bases, J shed 2 bases, and the junction held 5 bases outside the gene matches. This CDR3 region has 15 residues. CDR3 sequence reads: CASSVPSGAYNEQFF. The CDR3 DNA reads as TGTGCCAGCAGTGTCCCTAGCGGTGCCTACAATGAGCAGTTCTTC.

The gene calls are TRBV6-5 and TRBJ1-4; the D gene is possibly TRBD1 (6 bases). Trimming removed 5 bases from V and 7 bases from J, with 17 bases in between. The length of the CDR3 is 15 residues. Germline lookup yields CDR1 MNHEY and CDR2 SVGAGI. The DNA of the CDR3 is TGTGCCAGCAGTCCGCGCTACCGAGGGGGTGAAAAACTGTTTTTT. Protein sequence: CASSPRYRGGEKLFF.

This clone has more than one count but fewer than ten. Other nucleotide sequences in the sample specify the same CDR3. This chain joins TRBV4-2 and TRBJ2-3, with D unresolved. V was clipped by 4 bases and J by 4 bases, with 15 bases between them. CDR3 size: 15 residues. In germline, CDR1 is LGHNA, CDR2 YNFKEQ. The CDR3 region has the DNA TGTGCCAGCAGCCCGAAAGAGGCCGGGCCAGATACGCAGTATTTT. It translates to CASSPKEAGPDTQYF.

The chain combines TRBV5-1 with TRBJ2-2, with D possibly TRBD2 on 6 matching bases. Germline loops: CDR1 SGHRS, CDR2 YFSETQ. Trimming removed 0 bases at V and 5 bases at J, with 8 bases between. CDR3 length: 14 amino acids. DNA for the CDR3: TGCGCCAGCAGCTTGGTGGAGGGTACCGGGGAGCTGTTTTTT. The encoded protein is CASSLVEGTGELFF. Complete variable domain (other parts from reference TRBV5-1 and TRBJ2-2): KAGVTQTPRYLIKTRGQQVTLSCSPISGHRSVSWYQQTPGQGLQFLFEYFSETQRNKGNFPGRFSGRQFSNSRSEMNVSTLELGDSALYLCASSLVEGTGELFFGEGSRLTVL.